Below, 9 T cell receptor beta chains from the same sample are listed, as sequenced in a study of CD8+ T cells in alopecia areata. Once RNA had been extracted, it was reverse transcribed into cDNA to act as the sequencing template. The protocol was immunoSEQ multiplex PCR, while the TCRdb copy is restricted to in-frame clones and leaves out a portion. This sample yields some 170,000 clones, of which 63% are seen a single time; around 1.8% belongs to the top ten. The sequencing here drew on CD4+ T cells sorted from blood, taken at week 0. The receptors were sampled from a human donor with alopecia areata.

The J gene is TRBJ2-3, the V gene TRBV4-3; 7 nucleotides agree with TRBD2. Unmatched junction bases numbered 5, after V lost 4 bases and J lost 1 base. The CDR3 consists of 15 residues. Germline lookup yields CDR1 LGHNA and CDR2 YSLEER. CDR3 residues: CASSRERGRTDTQYF. The CDR3 bases are TGCGCCAGCAGCCGCGAGCGGGGCCGCACAGATACGCAGTATTTT.

The chain links TRBV7-2 to TRBJ1-2, with a possible D match to TRBD1 (6 bases). CDR3 length equals 15 residues. The germline CDR1 and CDR2 sequences are SGHTA and FQGNSA. V shed 3 bases and J shed 4 bases, with 15 bases lying between them. CDR3 region: CASSFVGQGSYGYTF. In DNA form, the CDR3 reads TGTGCCAGCAGCTTCGTCGGGCAGGGGAGCTATGGCTACACCTTC.

This chain joins TRBV7-2 and TRBJ2-1, with D tentatively TRBD1 (5 bases). Germline CDR1 SGHTA, CDR2 FQGNSA. The ends were cut back, 5 bases at V and 4 bases at J, with 15 bases in the middle. The length of the CDR3 is 15 residues. The CDR3 is CASSPRQKTYNEQFF. In DNA form, the CDR3 reads TGTGCCAGCAGCCCCCGACAGAAAACATACAATGAGCAGTTCTTC.

This clone was seen a few times. This CDR3 is CAISESAGGTDTQYF. In DNA, the CDR3 is TGTGCCATCAGTGAGTCAGCGGGGGGTACAGATACGCAGTATTTT. The chain has TRBV10-3 and TRBJ2-3; TRBD2 aligns across 9 bases. The CDR3 contains 15 residues. V lost 0 bases, J lost 3 bases, and 1 base stayed unmatched. Germline CDR1 reads ENHRY; CDR2 reads SYGVKD.

This chain joins TRBV5-1 and TRBJ2-5; D may be TRBD1 or TRBD2 (5 bases each). The CDR3 has 14 amino acids. The germline gives CDR1 SGHRS, CDR2 YFSETQ. The V gene lost 7 bases and the J gene lost 1 base, with 14 bases spanning the gap. The CDR3 DNA follows: TGCGCCAGCTACCCGGGACGCGGCCAAGAGACCCAGTACTTC. Its protein is CASYPGRGQETQYF.

Points on this clone: A junction end diverges from the germline sequence, so it may reflect a read error. This rearrangement joins TRBV29-1 to TRBJ2-1, with D possibly being TRBD2 (5 bases). Germline CDR1 reads SQVTM; CDR2 reads ANQGSEA. This CDR3 is built from 14 residues. CDR3 nucleotide sequence: TGCAGCGCTGAAACTAGAGGTTCTCCCAGGGAGCAGTTCTTC. It codes for CSAETRGSPREQFF.

The gene calls are TRBV4-2 and TRBJ2-7, with a possible D match to TRBD2 (6 bases). V was shortened by 1 base and J by 7 bases, with 14 bases between the two germline ends. Germline CDR1 is LGHNA and CDR2 is YNFKEQ. The CDR3 contains 14 residues. CDR3 sequence (DNA): TGTGCCAGCAGCCAAGCCGAAGGAGGGTGGGAGCAGTACTTC. It codes for CASSQAEGGWEQYF.

The V call is TRBV4-3, the J call TRBJ1-2; TRBD1 matches 7 bases. Germline V CDR1 and CDR2: LGHNA, YSLEER. V dropped 10 bases and J dropped 1; count of bases not matched to a gene: 6. This CDR3 has 13 amino acids. The CDR3 region has the DNA TGCGCCAACGACAGGGTTCATAACTATGGCTACACCTTC. Protein product: CANDRVHNYGYTF.

The sample holds many counts of this clone. The chain combines TRBV6-5 with TRBJ1-2; no reliable D call. In germline, CDR1 is MNHEY, CDR2 SVGAGI. This CDR3 region has 14 residues. Deletions cut 6 bases from V and 6 bases from J, with 17 bases between. The CDR3, as DNA: TGTGCCAGCAGCCCTCGGGTAGTTGGGAATGGCTACACCTTC. Protein product: CASSPRVVGNGYTF.